This paragraph covers one T cell receptor beta chain sequence. Its antigen is unknown. The sample holds no much larger clone one base away, and base qualities are not on file. The data are from a study of blood T cell repertoires in COVID-19 (TCRdb year 2020). The study in broad terms: The collaborator samples originated in the United States, Italy and Spain and spanned the acute and convalescent phases of COVID-19. The material from the prospective study consisted of cDNA or gDNA derived from T cells, B-cell-depleted T cells, or PBMCs. The dataset comprised deeply sampled blood TCRbeta repertoires from subjects exposed to, actively infected with, or recovered from COVID-19. The repertoires were released in a freely available public database intended as a resource for research on the immune response to SARS-CoV-2. Samples came from the ongoing ImmuneRACE study (first 160 participants) plus 1,254 subjects from 6 global collaborators. A de-identified subject ID, COVID-19 status, age in years and sex were almost always included in the sample metadata. Where available, HLA class I and class II types were obtained from metadata supplied by the sample provider rather than from assay-based typing. Broad study findings and their caveats: Clinical and demographic metadata were provided uncurated, with the amount varying by source and participant.

TCRbeta CDR3 regions were amplified from genomic DNA using the immunoSEQ Assay, a bias-controlled multiplex PCR. Concerning the study's data processing: Within the assay, amplification of reference gene primers was used to estimate how many nucleated cells each sample contained. To quantify the absolute abundance of each unique TCRbeta CDR3 rearrangement, sequence reads were collapsed and filtered. For each sample, productive Simpson clonality was calculated by taking the square root of Simpson's diversity index across productive rearrangements. Drawn from immuneACCESS, this table holds only the in-frame rearrangements with V and J called that TCRdb kept. Clones are partly lost; checked studies trace under half to an unresolved V gene and leave the rest unexplained. Clone size and the V and J calls come from that table; the DNA yielded D and trimming. Recorded for this sample are roughly 55,000 clones; around 90% of them occurred a single time. The ten largest clones capture approximately 5.9% of the sample.

Trimming leaves V shorter by 3 bases and J shorter by 7 bases, with the junction holding 22 bases beyond the gene matches. The CDR3 sequence holds 19 residues, the cysteine and phenylalanine included. The CDR3 DNA has 57 bases and is translated from base 1. CDR1 and CDR2 are drawn from the germline V gene: SGHRS, YFSETQ. The collaborating institutions used their own protocols to collect whole blood in K2EDTA tubes. For TCRbeta analysis, collaborators shipped samples as frozen whole blood, isolated PBMCs, or DNA extracted from either of those sample types. Sequencing used peripheral blood. Here the chain combines TRBV5-1 and TRBJ2-7, and TRBD2 aligns with 10 junction nucleotides. The origin of this receptor is a man aged 45-65 years with active COVID-19. The DNA sequence reads TGCGCCAGCAGCTCTACCGGGCGGGTTGCTAGCGGGAGCCCGCGAGAGCAGTACTTC. This translates into CASSSTGRVASGSPREQYF.